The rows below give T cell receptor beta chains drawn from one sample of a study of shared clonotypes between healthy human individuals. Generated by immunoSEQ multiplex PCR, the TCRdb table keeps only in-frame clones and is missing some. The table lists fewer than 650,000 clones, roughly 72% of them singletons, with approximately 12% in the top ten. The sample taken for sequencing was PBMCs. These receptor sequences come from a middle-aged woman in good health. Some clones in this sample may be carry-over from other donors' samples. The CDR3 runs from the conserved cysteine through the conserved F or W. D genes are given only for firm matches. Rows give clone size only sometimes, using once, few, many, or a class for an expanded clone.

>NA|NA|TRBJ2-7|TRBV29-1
TGCAGCGTTGTCTGGGGGGTCAGGGAGCAGTACTTC
CSVVWGVREQYF
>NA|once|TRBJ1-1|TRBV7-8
TGTGCCAGCAGCTTGGTAACGGACACTGAAGCTTTCTTT
CASSLVTDTEAFF
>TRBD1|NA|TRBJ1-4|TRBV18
TGTGCCAGCTCTATCCTACAGGGGCTGCGGGGTGAAAAACTGTTTTTT
CASSILQGLRGEKLFF
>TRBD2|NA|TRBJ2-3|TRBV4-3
TGCGCCAGCAGCCAAGATCTAGGGACTAGCGGGAGAGTAAAAGATACGCAGTATTTT
CASSQDLGTSGRVKDTQYF
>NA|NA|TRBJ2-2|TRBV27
TGTGCCAGCAGTTTAGGAGGTAGAGACACCGGGGAGCTGTTTTTT
CASSLGGRDTGELFF
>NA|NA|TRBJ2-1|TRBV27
TGTGCCACCTCCTTGTCGGCCTACAATGAGCAGTTCTTC
CATSLSAYNEQFF
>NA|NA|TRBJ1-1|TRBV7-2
TGTGCCAGCAGTAGGACAGAAAGCACTGAAGCTTTCTTT
CASSRTESTEAFF
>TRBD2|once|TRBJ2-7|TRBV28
TGTGCCAGCAGCTCCTTAGCGGGAGGGCCCCGAACCTACGAGCAGTACTTC
CASSSLAGGPRTYEQYF
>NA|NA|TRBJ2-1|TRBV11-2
TGTGCCAGCAGCCCCTCAGTGGGCAATGAGCAGTTCTTC
CASSPSVGNEQFF
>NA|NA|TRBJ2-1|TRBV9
TGTGCCAGCAGCTTAACCGGGACAAAAATGCAGTTCTTC
CASSLTGTKMQFF
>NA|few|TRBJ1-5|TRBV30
TGTGCCTGGAGTGTACGTGGGGGCCCTCAGCCCCAGCATTTT
CAWSVRGGPQPQHF
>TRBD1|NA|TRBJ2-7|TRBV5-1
TGCGCCAGCAGCTTTTATCCGGGACAGGCCTCCTACGAGCAGTACTTC
CASSFYPGQASYEQYF
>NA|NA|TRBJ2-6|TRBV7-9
TGTGCCAGCAGCCCTCGGGTCAACTCTGGGGCCAACGTCCTGACTTTC
CASSPRVNSGANVLTF
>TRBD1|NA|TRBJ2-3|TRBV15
TGTGCCACCAGTAGCGACAGGGAAGCCACAGATACGCAGTATTTT
CATSSDREATDTQYF
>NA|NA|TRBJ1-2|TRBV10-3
TGTGCCACCGCGGGCGCAGGGGTAACTAGAGGCTACACCTTC
CATAGAGVTRGYTF
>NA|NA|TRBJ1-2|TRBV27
TGTGCCAGCAGTTCTCCAGGGAATCGTCGCTATGGCTACACCTTC
CASSSPGNRRYGYTF
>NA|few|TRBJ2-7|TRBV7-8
TGTGCCAGCAGCTTAAGCGGCGACTGGTCCGTGCAGTACTTC
CASSLSGDWSVQYF
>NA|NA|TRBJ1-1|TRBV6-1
TGTGCCAGCAGTTGGCGACGGGACACTGAAGCTTTCTTT
CASSWRRDTEAFF
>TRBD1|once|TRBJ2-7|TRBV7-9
TGTGCCAGCAGCTCCCTGGGACAGGGCCCCTACGAGCAGTACTTC
CASSSLGQGPYEQYF
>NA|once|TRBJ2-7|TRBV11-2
TGTGCCAGCAGACCTCGAAGTGCCTCCTACGAGCAGTACTTC
CASRPRSASYEQYF
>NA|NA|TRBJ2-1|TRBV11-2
TGTGCCAGCAGCTTAGGGGGACGGAACTACAATGAGCAGTTCTTC
CASSLGGRNYNEQFF
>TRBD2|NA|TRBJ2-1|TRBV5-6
TGTGCCAGCATATCCCGGACTAGCGGAAATGAGCAGTTCTTC
CASISRTSGNEQFF
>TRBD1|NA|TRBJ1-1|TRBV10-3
TGTGCCATCAGTGAGCTCCAGGGGGCCAATGAAGCTTTCTTT
CAISELQGANEAFF
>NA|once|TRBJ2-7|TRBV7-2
TGTGCCAGCAGCTTAGCTAGCGGAAGCTCCTACGAGCAGTACTTC
CASSLASGSSYEQYF
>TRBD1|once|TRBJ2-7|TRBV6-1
TGTGCCAGCAGCGCCCTGACAGGGTGGGCCTACGAGCAGTACTTC
CASSALTGWAYEQYF
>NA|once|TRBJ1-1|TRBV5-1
TGCGCCAGCAGCTTGGAAAGGGGAAACACTGAAGCTTTCTTT
CASSLERGNTEAFF
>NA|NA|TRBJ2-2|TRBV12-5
TGTGCTAGGGGTTATTTTGGGAGGAACACCGGGGAGCTGTTTTTT
CARGYFGRNTGELFF
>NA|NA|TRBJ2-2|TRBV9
TGTGCCAGCAGCGTAGTGGATGGGGCGAACACCGGGGAGCTGTTTTTT
CASSVVDGANTGELFF
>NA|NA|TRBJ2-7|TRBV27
TGTGCCAGCAGTTTACACCTGGTGGGGGGCTACGAGCAGTACTTC
CASSLHLVGGYEQYF
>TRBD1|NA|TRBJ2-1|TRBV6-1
TGTGCCAGCAATTTGGACAGGGTTTCCAATGAGCAGTTCTTC
CASNLDRVSNEQFF